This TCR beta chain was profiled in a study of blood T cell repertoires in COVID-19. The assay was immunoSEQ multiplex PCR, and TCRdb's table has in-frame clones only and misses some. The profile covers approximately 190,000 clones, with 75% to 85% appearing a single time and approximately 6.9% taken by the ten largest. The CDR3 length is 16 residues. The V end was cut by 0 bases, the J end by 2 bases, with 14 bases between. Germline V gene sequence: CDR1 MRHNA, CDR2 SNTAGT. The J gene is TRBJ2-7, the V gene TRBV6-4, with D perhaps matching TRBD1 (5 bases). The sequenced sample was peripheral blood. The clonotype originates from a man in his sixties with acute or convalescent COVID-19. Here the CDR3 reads CASSDSLDPTAYEQYF. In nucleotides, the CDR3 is TGTGCCAGCAGTGACTCCCTCGATCCGACAGCCTACGAGCAGTACTTC.